The 3 T cell receptor beta chains listed next were all sequenced from one sample in a study of cytomegalovirus exposure and HLA in healthy donors. Vbeta (60) and Jbeta (13) primers were used in the PCR. Clones were read by immunoSEQ multiplex PCR, and TCRdb kept only the in-frame ones, dropping some. The data contain about 130,000 clones, 55% to 75% of them singletons. The sequencing sample was made of PBMCs. Source of these receptors: a human donor in good health.

This rearrangement joins TRBV29-1 to TRBJ2-7, with 7 bases identical to TRBD2. CDR3 length equals 13 residues. CDR1 is SQVTM, CDR2 ANQGSEA, per germline. J gave up 0 bases and V 7 bases, and 6 bases lay outside the gene matches. The CDR3 loop reads CSAKGGVSYEQYF. The CDR3 nucleotides are TGCAGCGCCAAGGGAGGGGTCTCCTACGAGCAGTACTTC.

V gene TRBV19 combines with J gene TRBJ2-7; 10 bases are shared with TRBD2. The V and J ends lost 5 bases and 6 bases, in that order; junction bases with no gene match: 10. The V gene's germline CDR1 is LNHDA and CDR2 SQIVND (reference sequence). The CDR3 is 15 residues long. The CDR3 DNA reads TGTGCCAGTAGTGCCGGGGCTAGCGGGGGTTTCGAGCAGTACTTC. Translation gives CASSAGASGGFEQYF. Combining the CDR3 with reference TRBV19 and TRBJ2-7 gives the whole variable domain DGGITQSPKYLFRKEGQNVTLSCEQNLNHDAMYWYRQDPGQGLRLIYYSQIVNDFQKGDIAEGYSVSREKKESFPLTVTSAQKNPTAFYLCASSAGASGGFEQYFGPGTRLTVT.

V gene TRBV19 combines with J gene TRBJ2-2; a weak D match, TRBD1 (7 bases). This CDR3 spans 14 amino acids. Trimming removed 3 bases at V and 5 bases at J, with 10 bases between. Germline-derived CDR1 and CDR2 are LNHDA and SQIVND (reference sequence). CDR3 sequence (DNA): TGTGCCAGTAGTATGGCAGGGGGGACCGGGGAGCTGTTTTTT. It yields the protein CASSMAGGTGELFF.